Listed here is a single TCR beta chain. Profiled with immunoSEQ multiplex PCR; TCRdb holds only in-frame clones, not every one. The sample includes fewer than 50,000 clones, around 63% of them seen just once. This specimen belongs to a study of radiotherapy plus CTLA-4 blockade in lung cancer. The CDR3 contains 14 residues. In germline, CDR1 is SGHRS, CDR2 YFSETQ. The V gene is TRBV5-1, the J gene TRBJ2-5; D uncertain. The J call may be mistaken, given a closer DNA end match to TRBJ2-7. This material consisted of peripheral blood, taken from a patient treated with radiotherapy plus ipilimumab. The source of this sequence is a human donor with non-small cell lung cancer who had a partial response to radiotherapy plus ipilimumab. CDR3: CASSEAALSYEQYF. The CDR3 bases are TGCGCCAGCAGCGAGGCAGCCCTCTCCTACGAGCAGTACTTC.